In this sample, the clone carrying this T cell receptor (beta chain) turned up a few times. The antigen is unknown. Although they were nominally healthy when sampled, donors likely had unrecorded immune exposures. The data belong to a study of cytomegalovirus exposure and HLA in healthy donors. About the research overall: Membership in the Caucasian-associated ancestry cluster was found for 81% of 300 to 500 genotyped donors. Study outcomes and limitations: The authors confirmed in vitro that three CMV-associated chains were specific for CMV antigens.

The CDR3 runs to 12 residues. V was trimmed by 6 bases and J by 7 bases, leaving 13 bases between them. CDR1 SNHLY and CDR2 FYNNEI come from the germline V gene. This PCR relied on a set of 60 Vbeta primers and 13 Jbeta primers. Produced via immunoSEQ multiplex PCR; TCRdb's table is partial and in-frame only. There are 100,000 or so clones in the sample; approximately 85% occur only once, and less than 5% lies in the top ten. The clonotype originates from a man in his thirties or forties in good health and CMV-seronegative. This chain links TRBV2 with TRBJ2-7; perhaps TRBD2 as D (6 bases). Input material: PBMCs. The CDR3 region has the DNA TGTGCCAGCAGAAGGGAGGCGGCAGAGCAGTACTTC. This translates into CASRREAAEQYF.